The rows below give T cell receptor beta chains drawn from one sample of a study of Ad26.COV2.S vaccination and SARS-CoV-2 variants. TCRdb keeps only in-frame clones here, not all; method: immunoSEQ multiplex PCR. The table shows about 350,000 clones, with around 89% occurring only once. This specimen was peripheral blood, taken in a trial of Ad26.COV2.S vaccine versus placebo. These receptors were obtained from a person aged 18-65 years who received the Ad26.COV2.S COVID-19 vaccine or a placebo. Each CDR3 is given with its conserved first and last residue. Each record gives: V gene, clone size, J gene, D gene, CDR3 protein, CDR3 DNA. A D gene is named only where the DNA matches it firmly. The size of a clone is reported for some rows only, either as once, few or many, or as a class for expanded clones.

TRBV2	few	TRBJ2-2	.	CASSNQALNTGELFF	TGTGCCAGCAGTAATCAGGCGTTGAACACCGGGGAGCTGTTTTTT
TRBV5-1	few	TRBJ2-2	TRBD2	CASSLAGLAGTGELFF	TGCGCCAGCAGCTTGGCCGGACTAGCGGGAACCGGGGAGCTGTTTTTT
TRBV21-1	.	TRBJ1-2	.	CASSKERAAPRFGYTF	TGTGCCAGCAGCAAAGAAAGGGCAGCCCCACGATTCGGCTACACCTTC
TRBV18	.	TRBJ1-5	.	CASSPPGNQPQHF	TGTGCCAGCTCACCACCGGGGAATCAGCCCCAGCATTTT
TRBV4-1	.	TRBJ2-7	TRBD2	CASSQLAGVHEQYF	TGCGCCAGCAGCCAACTAGCGGGAGTCCACGAGCAGTACTTC
TRBV25-1	.	TRBJ2-5	.	CASSSGYVETQYF	TGTGCCAGCAGCTCAGGGTATGTGGAGACCCAGTACTTC
TRBV28	.	TRBJ2-4	TRBD1	CASSSPGQGAGGDIQYF	TGTGCCAGCAGTTCGCCGGGACAGGGGGCAGGAGGAGACATTCAGTACTTC
TRBV6-1	.	TRBJ1-3	.	CASSEAHSLQRGSGNTIYF	TGTGCCAGCAGTGAAGCCCATAGCCTGCAACGGGGGTCTGGAAACACCATATATTTT
TRBV6-2/TRBV6-3	once	TRBJ1-2	.	CASSIPPSGKNTF	TGTGCCAGCAGTATACCCCCCTCCGGGAAGAACACCTTC
TRBV12-3/TRBV12-4	.	TRBJ2-7	.	CASSLKGYEQYF	TGTGCCAGCAGTTTGAAGGGTTACGAGCAGTACTTC
TRBV5-4	.	TRBJ2-5	.	CASSLKLLREEETQYF	TGTGCCAGCAGCTTGAAACTGTTGAGGGAGGAGGAGACCCAGTACTTC
TRBV30	.	TRBJ1-2	.	CAWSVLVNGGYTF	TGTGCCTGGAGTGTACTCGTCAACGGAGGCTACACCTTC
TRBV24-1	.	TRBJ1-5	.	CATSGAGFGTQPQHF	TGTGCCACCAGTGGGGCAGGGTTTGGTACTCAGCCCCAGCATTTT
TRBV30	.	TRBJ1-4	.	CAWSPSLGGRDEKLFF	TGTGCCTGGAGTCCTTCCCTGGGGGGTCGGGATGAAAAACTGTTTTTT
TRBV19	.	TRBJ2-2	.	CASSLMAGELFF	TGTGCCAGTAGTCTGATGGCCGGGGAGCTGTTTTTT
TRBV6-5	.	TRBJ2-1	TRBD2	CASRAPGGGSNEQFF	TGTGCCAGCAGAGCGCCTGGAGGCGGGAGCAATGAGCAGTTCTTC
TRBV2	.	TRBJ1-6	.	CASSVASGSSPLHF	TGTGCCAGCAGTGTAGCGAGTGGGAGTTCACCCCTCCACTTT
TRBV5-1	.	TRBJ2-7	.	CASSPGGGEHYEQYF	TGCGCCAGCAGCCCGGGCGGTGGGGAACACTACGAGCAGTACTTC
TRBV5-1	.	TRBJ2-1	TRBD2	CASSEGLAGTYNEQFF	TGCGCCAGCAGCGAGGGACTAGCGGGAACCTACAATGAGCAGTTCTTC
TRBV18	.	TRBJ1-2	.	CASSPATGGYTF	TGTGCCAGCTCACCAGCTACGGGTGGCTACACCTTC
TRBV5-4	.	TRBJ2-1	.	CASSFRERTISYNEQFF	TGTGCCAGCAGCTTTCGGGAGCGGACGATCTCCTACAATGAGCAGTTCTTC
TRBV3-1/TRBV3-2	.	TRBJ2-3	.	CASSQDLGDTQYF	TGTGCCAGCAGCCAAGATCTTGGGGATACGCAGTATTTT
TRBV5-6	.	TRBJ2-7	.	CASSPRGGQKAEQYF	TGTGCCAGCAGCCCCCGGGGAGGACAGAAAGCCGAGCAGTACTTC
TRBV27	many	TRBJ1-6	.	CASSLSYREGRSPLHF	TGTGCCAGCAGTTTATCGTACAGGGAGGGTCGATCACCCCTCCACTTT
TRBV13	.	TRBJ2-7	.	CASSLGNRAYEQYF	TGTGCCAGCAGCTTAGGTAACAGAGCCTACGAGCAGTACTTC
TRBV5-1	.	TRBJ2-7	TRBD2	CASSLRTSGAYEQYF	TGCGCCAGCAGCTTACGGACTAGCGGGGCCTACGAGCAGTACTTC
TRBV12-3/TRBV12-4	.	TRBJ1-2	.	CASSFPAAYGYTF	TGTGCCAGCAGTTTTCCGGCAGCCTATGGCTACACCTTC
TRBV6-4	.	TRBJ2-5	TRBD1	CASSLDRGETQYF	TGTGCCAGCAGTTTGGACAGGGGAGAGACCCAGTACTTC
TRBV24-1	.	TRBJ2-3	TRBD1	CATQRQGLDTQYF	TGTGCCACACAAAGACAGGGCTTAGATACGCAGTATTTT
TRBV10-2	.	TRBJ1-5	.	CASSEDRSNQPQHF	TGCGCCAGCAGTGAAGACAGGAGCAATCAGCCCCAGCATTTT
TRBV14	.	TRBJ1-1	.	CASSQDLDGTEAFF	TGTGCCAGCAGCCAGGACTTGGACGGCACTGAAGCTTTCTTT
TRBV20-1	.	TRBJ2-3	.	CSALSRDTQYF	TGCAGTGCCCTTAGTCGAGATACGCAGTATTTT
TRBV5-5	.	TRBJ2-7	.	CASSLAPRVEYEQYF	TGTGCCAGCAGCTTGGCCCCCAGGGTTGAGTACGAGCAGTACTTC
TRBV11-2	.	TRBJ2-7	TRBD2	CASSWGLAGTYEQYF	TGTGCCAGCAGCTGGGGACTAGCGGGGACCTACGAGCAGTACTTC
TRBV7-3	.	TRBJ2-5	TRBD1	CASSLKTLDRGRRETQYF	TGTGCCAGCAGCTTAAAGACCCTGGACAGGGGGCGGCGGGAGACCCAGTACTTC
TRBV7-9	.	TRBJ1-1	.	CASSLERGTEAFF	TGTGCCAGCAGCTTAGAGCGTGGGACTGAAGCTTTCTTT
TRBV6-5	.	TRBJ2-7	TRBD2	CASQSSLAGVYEQYF	TGTGCCAGCCAGTCCAGCCTAGCGGGAGTTTACGAGCAGTACTTC
TRBV6-5	few	TRBJ1-6	.	CASSYGQTAPLHF	TGTGCCAGCAGTTACGGACAGACCGCACCCCTCCACTTT
TRBV6-5	.	TRBJ1-2	.	CASSYRVRDGYTF	TGTGCCAGCAGTTATAGAGTCAGGGATGGCTACACCTTC
TRBV7-8	.	TRBJ2-7	.	CASSLFDYEQYF	TGTGCCAGCAGCTTATTCGACTACGAGCAGTACTTC
TRBV28	.	TRBJ2-3	TRBD2	CASSGGRGTDTQYF	TGTGCCAGCAGTGGTGGGAGGGGCACAGATACGCAGTATTTT
TRBV6-5	.	TRBJ2-7	TRBD1	CASRSRGHSYEQYF	TGTGCCAGCCGCAGCAGGGGGCACTCCTACGAGCAGTACTTC
TRBV7-6	once	TRBJ2-3	.	CASSPGPIDTQYF	TGTGCCAGCAGCCCGGGACCCATAGATACGCAGTATTTT
TRBV4-1	.	TRBJ2-2	TRBD2	CASSQELGLADDHTGELFF	TGCGCCAGCAGCCAAGAGTTAGGACTAGCGGACGATCACACCGGGGAGCTGTTTTTT
TRBV3-1/TRBV3-2	.	TRBJ1-2	.	CASSQGSRTFYGYTF	TGTGCCAGCAGCCAAGGAAGTAGGACCTTCTATGGCTACACCTTC
TRBV3-1/TRBV3-2	.	TRBJ2-3	.	CASSQPGTDTQYF	TGTGCCAGCAGCCAACCGGGGACAGATACGCAGTATTTT
TRBV5-1	.	TRBJ2-7	.	CASSLDPGVSYEQYF	TGCGCCAGCAGCTTGGACCCGGGGGTCTCCTACGAGCAGTACTTC
TRBV11-1	.	TRBJ1-1	.	CASSLGRTEAFF	TGTGCCAGCAGCCTGGGGAGAACTGAAGCTTTCTTT
TRBV5-1	.	TRBJ2-3	.	CASSLGAGNTDTQYF	TGCGCCAGCAGCTTGGGGGCAGGGAACACAGATACGCAGTATTTT
TRBV6-5	.	TRBJ1-1	.	CASTPSAGVDTEAFF	TGTGCCAGCACTCCATCGGCGGGGGTCGACACTGAAGCTTTCTTT
TRBV5-6	once	TRBJ2-1	.	CASSLYGQAGYNEQFF	TGTGCCAGCAGCTTATACGGACAGGCGGGGTACAATGAGCAGTTCTTC
TRBV19	.	TRBJ2-7	TRBD1	CASSIVPGGLNEQYF	TGTGCCAGTAGTATAGTACCAGGGGGTTTAAACGAGCAGTACTTC
TRBV4-3	.	TRBJ1-1	TRBD1	CASSQERPDRGGEAFF	TGCGCCAGCAGCCAAGAACGACCCGACAGGGGCGGCGAAGCTTTCTTT
TRBV11-2	once	TRBJ2-1	TRBD1	CASSLGQGNSYNEQFF	TGTGCCAGCAGCTTAGGACAGGGGAACTCCTACAATGAGCAGTTCTTC
TRBV29-1	once	TRBJ1-1	TRBD1	CSAEAGGNTEAFF	TGCAGCGCCGAGGCAGGGGGGAACACTGAAGCTTTCTTT